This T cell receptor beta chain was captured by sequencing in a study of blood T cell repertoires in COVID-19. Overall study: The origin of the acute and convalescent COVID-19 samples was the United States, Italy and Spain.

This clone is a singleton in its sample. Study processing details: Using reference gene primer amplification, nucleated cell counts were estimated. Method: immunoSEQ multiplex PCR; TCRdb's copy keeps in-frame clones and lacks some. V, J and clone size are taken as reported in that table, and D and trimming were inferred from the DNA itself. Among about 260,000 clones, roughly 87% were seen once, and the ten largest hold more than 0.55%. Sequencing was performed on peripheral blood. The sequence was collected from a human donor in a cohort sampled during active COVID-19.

CDR3 nucleotide sequence: TGTGCCACCAGCAGAGGGGGGAGCGGGAGGGCCCGGGAGACCCAGTACTTC. This codes for CATSRGGSGRARETQYF. The chain links TRBV15 to TRBJ2-5, with 10 nucleotides matching TRBD2. Germline assignment: CDR1 LNHNV and CDR2 YYDKDF (reference sequence). This CDR3 comprises 17 residues. V was pared by 1 base and J by 5 bases, with 10 bases of the junction left unmatched.